This paragraph reports one T cell receptor beta chain. The CDR3 runs 15 residues. The V and J ends lost 8 bases and 4 bases, in that order; junction bases with no gene match: 11. The germline V gene has CDR1 MDHEN and CDR2 SYDVKM. Generated by immunoSEQ multiplex PCR, the TCRdb table keeps only in-frame clones and is missing some. The table lists some 100,000 clones, nearly 90% of them singletons, with around 0.16% in the top ten. People who had autoimmune disease history or systemic immunosuppression were excluded. The sample originates from a study of OX40 agonist ivuxolimab in advanced cancers. This sample comprised CD4+ or CD8+ T cells sorted from blood, obtained in a trial of the OX40 agonist ivuxolimab. The chain employs TRBV28 and TRBJ1-1, with 9 bases aligning to TRBD1. The TCR comes from an adult with an advanced solid tumor such as melanoma, head and neck, liver or kidney cancer. CDR3 in amino acids: CASLRAGGQGTEAFF. The CDR3 region has the DNA TGTGCCAGCCTAAGGGCGGGGGGACAGGGCACTGAAGCTTTCTTT.